This passage covers 29 T cell receptor beta chains from one sample sequenced in a study of blood T cell repertoires in COVID-19. Some clones are missing from TCRdb's copy, which holds only in-frame ones; the method was immunoSEQ multiplex PCR. The sample contains 200,000 to 300,000 clones, over 80% of which appear only once. Sequenced sample: peripheral blood. These receptors were obtained from a middle-aged woman with acute or convalescent COVID-19.

This sequence joins TRBV27 and TRBJ2-1; TRBD1 matches at 9 bases. Germline assignment: CDR1 MNHEY and CDR2 SMNVEV (reference sequence). V dropped 5 bases and J dropped 6; count of bases not matched to a gene: 8. CDR3 length: 15 amino acids. The CDR3 loop reads CASSDGTGSGNEQFF. The CDR3 nucleotides read TGTGCCAGCAGTGACGGGACAGGGAGTGGCAATGAGCAGTTCTTC.

The chain carries TRBV5-8 and TRBJ2-7; 16 positions match TRBD2. Germline values: CDR1 SGHTS, CDR2 YDEGEE. This CDR3 is built from 18 residues. V shed 0 bases, J shed 6 bases, and the junction held 9 bases outside the gene matches. For the CDR3, the DNA is TGTGCCAGCAGCTTGGCGGAGGGACTAGCGGGGGGGGCTGGCGAGCAGTACGTC. This sequence encodes CASSLAEGLAGGAGEQYV.

The chain is built from TRBV7-8 and TRBJ2-7, with 8 bases that match TRBD2. In germline, CDR1 is SGHVS, CDR2 FQNEAQ. The CDR3 sequence is 14 residues long. Trimming removed 5 bases from V and 2 bases from J; junction bases left unmatched: 5. CDR3 sequence (DNA): TGTGCCAGCAGCCCGTCCGGGGGGGCCTACGAGCAGTACGTC. The encoded protein is CASSPSGGAYEQYV.

This chain connects TRBV6-5 to TRBJ2-7, with TRBD1 matching over 8 bases. The CDR3 is 16 residues long. Germline values: CDR1 MNHEY, CDR2 SVGAGI. V was pared by 2 bases and J by 3 bases, with 9 bases of the junction left unmatched. The CDR3 sequence: CASSYEGTGANYEQYV. The CDR3 nucleotides are TGTGCCAGCAGTTACGAGGGGACAGGTGCTAACTACGAGCAGTACGTC.

This CDR3 reads CASSPSNRYTEAFF. In DNA, the CDR3 is TGTGCCAGCTCTCCATCTAACAGGTACACTGAAGCTTTCTTT. V usage is TRBV18 and J usage is TRBJ1-1, with D maybe TRBD1 (5 bases). V lost 6 bases and J 3 bases, leaving 14 bases between the germline ends. This CDR3 region has 14 residues. Germline V gene sequence: CDR1 KGHSH, CDR2 LQKENI.

For the CDR3, the DNA is TGTGCCATCAGTGACGGGGTTCGGGAGACCCAGTACTTC. Translation gives CAISDGVRETQYF. The V call is TRBV10-3, the J call TRBJ2-5; maybe TRBD2 (5 bases). V was cut by 3 bases and J by 5 bases, with 10 bases left in between. CDR3 length equals 13 residues. The germline CDR1 and CDR2 sequences are ENHRY and SYGVKD.

The chain recombines TRBV6-6 with TRBJ1-1; 10 bases map to TRBD1. Germline assignment: CDR1 MNHNY and CDR2 SVGAGI (reference sequence). The length of the CDR3 is 16 residues. Germline trimming cut 5 bases from V and 4 bases from J; bases unmatched to any gene: 10. CDR3 sequence (DNA): TGTGCCAGCAGTCCTGTCGGGACAGGGGAGAGCACTGAAGCTTTCTTT. This codes for CASSPVGTGESTEAFF.

The chain carries TRBV11-3 and TRBJ2-1, with a tentative D call TRBD2 (5 bases). V lost 4 bases and J 0 bases, leaving 16 bases between the germline ends. CDR3 length: 17 amino acids. The V gene's germline CDR1 is SGHNT and CDR2 YENEEA. CDR3 residues: CASSSSKGLNSYNEQFF. DNA for the CDR3: TGTGCCAGCAGCTCGAGCAAAGGACTGAACTCCTACAATGAGCAGTTCTTC.

J is TRBJ2-5 and V is TRBV18; tentative D call: TRBD1 (7 bases). Trimming removed 4 bases at V and 3 bases at J, with 15 bases between. CDR1 is KGHSH and CDR2 is LQKENI in the germline V gene. The CDR3 has 15 amino acids. CDR3 amino acids: CASSRDAGTEETQYF. The CDR3 coding sequence is TGTGCCAGCTCACGCGACGCGGGGACAGAAGAGACCCAGTACTTC.

This chain connects TRBV29-1 to TRBJ1-1; TRBD1 matches at 7 bases. V trimming: 4 bases; J trimming: 12 bases; junction bases outside the gene matches: 17. CDR1 is SQVTM and CDR2 is ANQGSEA in the germline V gene. The CDR3 covers 14 residues. In nucleotides, the CDR3 is TGCAGCGTTGGATATTTGAGCGACAGGGCCGTAACTTTCTTT. This sequence encodes CSVGYLSDRAVTFF.

The chain is built from TRBV5-4 and TRBJ1-1, with D hard to call. Trimming cost V 3 bases and J 1 base, with 16 bases left between them. CDR3 length: 16 residues. From germline, CDR1 is SGHNT and CDR2 YYREEE (reference sequence). This CDR3 reads CASSYTLGGKNTEAFF. The CDR3 DNA follows: TGTGCCAGCAGCTATACCCTTGGAGGGAAGAACACTGAAGCTTTCTTT.

The chain combines TRBV5-6 with TRBJ1-1; D gene ambiguous. This CDR3 is 14 amino acids long. The germline gives CDR1 SGHDT, CDR2 YYEEEE. With 1 base removed from V and 6 bases from J, the gap between germline ends came to 13 bases. The CDR3 reads CASSLFRGGPEAFF. DNA of the CDR3: TGTGCCAGCAGCTTGTTCCGGGGAGGCCCTGAAGCTTTCTTT. Full variable domain (missing parts from reference TRBV5-6 and TRBJ1-1): DAGVTQSPTHLIKTRGQQVTLRCSPKSGHDTVSWYQQALGQGPQFIFQYYEEEERQRGNFPDRFSGHQFPNYSSELNVNALLLGDSALYLCASSLFRGGPEAFFGQGTRLTVV.

Only a few counts were recorded for this clone. The chain carries TRBV27 and TRBJ2-1; TRBD2 is a possible D gene (6 bases). The CDR3 has 15 residues. V gave up 4 bases and J gave up 8 bases, with 18 bases separating them. Germline CDR1 and CDR2: MNHEY and SMNVEV (reference sequence). The CDR3 is CASSSLGTARHEQFF. In nucleotides, the CDR3 is TGTGCCAGCAGTTCCCTCGGGACTGCACGCCATGAGCAGTTCTTC.

The V gene is TRBV5-1, the J gene TRBJ2-1, with 11 bases lining up with TRBD1. V trimming: 7 bases; J trimming: 8 bases; junction bases outside the gene matches: 8. CDR3 length: 14 amino acids. Germline CDR1 and CDR2: SGHRS and YFSETQ. CDR3 amino acids: CASAKGQGADEQFF. Written as DNA, the CDR3 is TGCGCCAGCGCGAAAGGACAGGGGGCCGATGAGCAGTTCTTC.

The chain carries TRBV19 and TRBJ1-2; TRBD1 aligns across 7 bases. V shed 5 bases, J shed 7 bases, and the junction held 25 bases outside the gene matches. The germline CDR1 and CDR2 sequences are LNHDA and SQIVND (reference sequence). The CDR3 sequence is 19 residues long. The CDR3 DNA reads TGTGCCAGTAGTCACCGGGACAGAATACAGAGGACGGGGTTACCTGGCTACACCTTC. Translation: CASSHRDRIQRTGLPGYTF.

The V and J genes are TRBV24-1 and TRBJ1-5; D gene unclear. This CDR3 has 14 residues. Germline V gene sequence: CDR1 KGHDR, CDR2 SFDVKD. V was cut by 3 bases and J by 6 bases, with 11 bases left in between. CDR3 sequence reads: CATSDLRHSQPQHF. CDR3 sequence (DNA): TGTGCCACCAGTGATCTCAGACACTCTCAGCCCCAGCATTTT.

The chain recombines TRBV5-8 with TRBJ1-5; 7 positions agree with TRBD1. Per germline, CDR1 SGHTS and CDR2 YDEGEE. J lost 2 bases, V lost 1 base, and 3 bases had no gene match. This CDR3 region has 15 residues. The CDR3: CASSLHTGGNQPQHF. The CDR3 coding sequence is TGTGCCAGCAGCTTGCACACAGGGGGCAATCAGCCCCAGCATTTT. Using reference TRBV5-8 and TRBJ1-5 for the parts outside the CDR3, the full variable domain is EAGVTQSPTHLIKTRGQQATLRCSPISGHTSVYWYQQALGLGLQFLLWYDEGEERNRGNFPPRFSGRQFPNYSSELNVNALELEDSALYLCASSLHTGGNQPQHFGDGTRLSIL.

J is TRBJ2-7 and V is TRBV6-5, with D perhaps TRBD2 (5 bases). Deletions cut 5 bases from V and 1 base from J, with 6 bases between. This CDR3 spans 12 amino acids. Looked up from germline, CDR1 is MNHEY and CDR2 is SVGAGI. Written as DNA, the CDR3 is TGTGCCAGCAGTCGGGAATCCTACGAGCAGTACGTC. Its translation: CASSRESYEQYV.

The chain links TRBV7-2 to TRBJ2-5; 8 bases match TRBD2. CDR1 SGHTA and CDR2 FQGNSA come from the germline V gene. This CDR3 has 15 amino acids. The V and J ends lost 4 bases and 4 bases, in that order; junction bases with no gene match: 8. The CDR3 coding sequence is TGTGCCAGCAGCTCCCGACTAGCGACGTCAGAGACCCAGTACTTC. As protein: CASSSRLATSETQYF.

This chain links TRBV6-5 with TRBJ1-2; TRBD1 aligns across 12 bases. This CDR3 region has 15 residues. V trimming: 3 bases; J trimming: 4 bases; junction bases outside the gene matches: 3. Germline CDR1 is MNHEY and CDR2 is SVGAGI. CDR3 loop: CASSYLGQGAYGYTF. The CDR3 DNA sequence: TGTGCCAGCAGTTATTTGGGACAGGGGGCCTATGGCTACACCTTC.

The chain uses TRBV4-1 and TRBJ2-2; D is uncertain. Trimming cost V 3 bases and J 5 bases, with 4 bases left between them. Germline V gene lookup returns CDR1 MGHRA and CDR2 YSYEKL. CDR3 length equals 12 residues. CDR3 loop: CASSHLTGELFF. The CDR3 nucleotides read TGCGCCAGCAGCCACCTTACCGGGGAGCTGTTTTTT.

V gene TRBV7-6 combines with J gene TRBJ2-2; D may be TRBD1 (6 bases). Germline V gene lookup returns CDR1 SGHVS and CDR2 FNYEAQ. Trimming stripped 2 bases from V and 7 bases from J, with 8 bases between. CDR3 length equals 13 residues. CDR3 in DNA: TGTGCCAGCAGCTTACTCAGGGGCGGGGAGCTGTTTTTT. Its protein is CASSLLRGGELFF.

The CDR3 region is CASSNNRGSYNEQFF. In DNA, the CDR3 is TGTGCCAGCAGCAACAACAGGGGTTCCTACAATGAGCAGTTCTTC. The chain couples TRBV6-5 to TRBJ2-1, with TRBD1 matching 7 bases. With 6 bases clipped from V and 1 base from J, the junction kept 6 bases outside the gene matches. The CDR3 loop spans 15 amino acids. Germline V gives CDR1 MNHEY, CDR2 SVGAGI.

The chain is built from TRBV4-1 and TRBJ1-3; no reliable D call. The CDR3 is made up of 17 amino acids. The ends were cut back, 0 bases at V and 3 bases at J, with 15 bases in the middle. In germline, CDR1 is MGHRA, CDR2 YSYEKL. CDR3 sequence: CASSQEARGFGGNTIYF. CDR3 sequence (DNA): TGCGCCAGCAGCCAAGAAGCTCGGGGTTTCGGTGGAAACACCATATATTTT.

V gene TRBV3-1 (or the pseudogene TRBV3-2) combines with J gene TRBJ1-2; no clear D. Germline V gene sequence: CDR1 LGHDT, CDR2 YNNKEL (reference sequence). The CDR3 runs 14 residues. Trimming left V 1 base short and J 5 bases short, with 11 bases between. The CDR3 coding sequence is TGTGCCAGCAGCCAAGGTGCGGGCTCGTATGGCTACACCTTC. Protein: CASSQGAGSYGYTF.

The genes are TRBV6-5 and TRBJ2-7, with D maybe TRBD1 (6 bases). V was cut by 2 bases and J by 7 bases, with 12 bases left in between. This CDR3 contains 13 residues. The germline CDR1 and CDR2 sequences are MNHEY and SVGAGI. CDR3 residues: CASSYRSGTEQYV. DNA for the CDR3: TGTGCCAGCAGTTACCGGTCCGGGACAGAGCAGTACGTC.

V usage is TRBV12-5 and J usage is TRBJ2-1; 7 bases fit TRBD2. The CDR3 has 15 amino acids. Germline CDR1 LGHNT, CDR2 FRNRAP. Trimming took 5 bases from V and 10 from J; bases not matched to a gene: 14. Here the CDR3 reads CASGLGTTEGGEQFF. The CDR3, as DNA: TGTGCTAGTGGTCTTGGGACGACCGAGGGAGGGGAGCAGTTCTTC.

The genes are TRBV12-3 or TRBV12-4 and TRBJ1-6; D gene uncertain. This CDR3 spans 13 amino acids. V lost 3 bases to trimming and J lost 6 bases, with 6 bases between them. The CDR3 coding sequence is TGTGCCAGCAGTTTGAGTAGTAATTCACCCCTCCACTTT. Its translation: CASSLSSNSPLHF.

The chain recombines TRBV7-2 with TRBJ2-3; 7 positions match TRBD2. CDR1 SGHTA and CDR2 FQGNSA come from the germline V gene. With V trimmed by 4 bases and J by 4 bases, 5 bases remained unmatched. The CDR3 spans 14 residues. The CDR3 loop is CASSSFAGADTQYF. The CDR3 DNA sequence: TGTGCCAGCAGCTCCTTTGCGGGGGCAGATACGCAGTATTTT.